This TCR beta chain derives from a study of blood T cell repertoires in COVID-19. Study at large: Whether acute or convalescent, the COVID-19 samples came from the United States, Italy and Spain. T cells, B-cell-depleted T cells, or PBMCs provided the cDNA or gDNA that served as material.

TCRdb's table, derived via immunoSEQ multiplex PCR, lists solely in-frame clones and lacks some. This sample has 140,000 to 150,000 clones, with over 75% found just once. Per germline, CDR1 MNHEY and CDR2 SMNVEV (reference sequence). With V trimmed by 4 bases and J by 4 bases, 4 bases remained unmatched. This CDR3 spans 15 amino acids. The sequence came from a woman aged 60-75 years with active COVID-19. The sample comprised peripheral blood. This chain connects TRBV27 to TRBJ2-7; 13 bases align to TRBD2. CDR3 DNA: TGTGCCAGCAGTTCCCCGACTAGCGGGAGGTACGAGCAGTACTTC. It is translated as CASSSPTSGRYEQYF.